This paragraph reports one T cell receptor beta chain. The antigen is undetermined. This CDR3 region has 16 residues. V was pared by 5 bases and J by 5 bases, with 20 bases between. These data originate in a study of CD8+CD57+ T cells in acquired aplastic anemia. Overall study: Healthy donor CD4+ cell samples had a mean of roughly 10 million reads.

General study points: Patients did not significantly differ from controls in CD8+ Simpson's diversity. Comparison of patients with controls identified approximately 28 shared CD8+ CDR3 sequences.

Profiling of TCR beta VDJ combinations and CDR3 sequences used genomic DNA as template. TCRdb redid the calling of the reads with MiXCR, one entry per CDR3 protein. The data contain tens of thousands of distinct CDR3 sequences, around 82% of them singletons. The chain couples TRBV12-3 or TRBV12-4 to TRBJ2-3; the D gene could be TRBD1 or TRBD2 (5 bases each). The origin of this receptor is a human donor in good health, serving as a control. Specimen: sorted CD4+, CD8+, or CD8+CD57+ T cells (not recorded which) from PBMCs. The CDR3 region has the DNA TGTGCCAGCAGTCATCCCGGGACCCCTCCCATAGATACGCAGTATTTT. It codes for CASSHPGTPPIDTQYF.